This T cell receptor (beta chain) was found in a study of shared clonotypes between healthy human individuals. Donors, healthy HIV-negative adults, lacked recent acute infections or vaccinations. The donors were all Caucasian adults (living in Nashville, Tennessee). Memory CD4+ cells were the fraction left after CD45RA+ naive selection. The test was conducted at deep level. Data came from immunoSEQ multiplex PCR; TCRdb stores just in-frame clones and leaves some out. The sample lists a few million clones; roughly 90% were seen once. This CDR3 region has 13 residues. The germline V and J ends were trimmed by 8 bases and 8 bases, with 18 bases remaining between them. Per the germline V gene, CDR1 is MDHEN and CDR2 is SYDVKM.

The TCR sequence derives from a man between 18 and 29 years old in good health. Some clones in this sample may be carry-over from other donors' samples. The sequenced sample consisted of naive CD4+ T cells from PBMCs. Indicated subset: CD45RA+ positively selected. The genes are TRBV28 and TRBJ1-2; D not resolved. The CDR3 spells CASYPATPGGYTF. The DNA for the CDR3 is TGTGCCAGCTACCCCGCCACCCCGGGAGGCTACACCTTC.